This TCR beta chain was sequenced in a study of prognosis after radiotherapy for stage I lung cancer. For the study at large: The patients included 14 to 15 who had newly diagnosed primary stage I lung tumors, along with roughly 5 others who had oligometastatic NSCLC after their primary tumor had been surgically resected. For radiotherapy, patients got SBRT split into 3 to 5 fractions, giving a biologically effective dose of at least 100 Gy.

General observations from the study: Median unique TCR clone counts of about 9,200 versus 6,500 showed a fall after stereotactic body radiation therapy.

Template was genomic DNA; TCR beta CDR3 amplified in two multiplex PCR rounds. Primers specific to each TRBV and TRBJ gene drove first-round PCR. TCRdb fed the multiplex PCR reads into MiXCR, producing one record per CDR3 protein. The sample contains about 26,000 distinct CDR3 sequences, roughly 40% of which appear only once. Blood draws of 5.5 to 6 milliliters of peripheral blood occurred at each of two time points. This clonotype was seen a few times. Its antigen is currently unknown. The sequencing used PBMCs, collected before or after stereotactic body radiation therapy (not recorded which). This clonotype was obtained from a donor at least 50 years old with non-small cell lung cancer.

CDR3 sequence: CASTPGSPYGYTF. The DNA for the CDR3 is TGTGCCAGCACTCCAGGGTCACCCTATGGCTACACCTTC. The chain links TRBV28 to TRBJ1-2, with D possibly TRBD1 on 5 matching bases. Germline CDR1 and CDR2: MDHEN and SYDVKM. The CDR3 is 13 amino acids. V was pared by 7 bases and J by 4 bases, with 13 bases between.